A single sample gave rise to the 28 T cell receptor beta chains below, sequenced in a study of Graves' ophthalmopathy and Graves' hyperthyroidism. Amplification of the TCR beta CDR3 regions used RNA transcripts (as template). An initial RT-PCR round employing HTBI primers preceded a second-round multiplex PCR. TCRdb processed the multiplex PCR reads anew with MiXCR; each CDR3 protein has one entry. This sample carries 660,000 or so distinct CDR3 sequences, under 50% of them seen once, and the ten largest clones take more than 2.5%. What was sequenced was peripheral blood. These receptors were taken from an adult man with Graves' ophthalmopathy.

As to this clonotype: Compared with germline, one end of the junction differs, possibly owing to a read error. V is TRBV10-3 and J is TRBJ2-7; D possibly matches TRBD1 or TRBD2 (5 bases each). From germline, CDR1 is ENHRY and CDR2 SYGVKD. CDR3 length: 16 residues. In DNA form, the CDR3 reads TGTGCCATCAGTGACCGCGCCGGGACCCTCACCTACGAGCAGCACTTC. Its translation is CAISDRAGTLTYEQHF.

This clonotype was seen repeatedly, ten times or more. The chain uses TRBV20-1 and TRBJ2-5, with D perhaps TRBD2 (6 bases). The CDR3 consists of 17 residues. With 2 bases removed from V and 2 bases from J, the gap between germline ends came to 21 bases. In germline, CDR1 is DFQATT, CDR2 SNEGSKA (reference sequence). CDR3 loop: CSARQEGLFLGQETQYF. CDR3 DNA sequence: TGCAGTGCTAGACAGGAGGGTCTTTTTCTGGGGCAAGAGACCCAGTACTTC.

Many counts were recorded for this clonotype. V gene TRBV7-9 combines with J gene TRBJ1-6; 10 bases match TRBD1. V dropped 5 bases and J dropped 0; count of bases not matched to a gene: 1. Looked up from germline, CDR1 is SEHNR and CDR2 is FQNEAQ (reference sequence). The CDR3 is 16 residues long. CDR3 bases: TGTGCCAGCAGCGGACAGGGGGGCTCCTATAATTCACCCCTCCACTTT. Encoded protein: CASSGQGGSYNSPLHF.

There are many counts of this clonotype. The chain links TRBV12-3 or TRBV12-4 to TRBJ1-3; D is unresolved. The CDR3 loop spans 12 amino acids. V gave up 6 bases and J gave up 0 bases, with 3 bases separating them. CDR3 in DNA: TGTGCCAGCAGGCCCTCTGGAAACACCATATATTTT. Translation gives CASRPSGNTIYF.

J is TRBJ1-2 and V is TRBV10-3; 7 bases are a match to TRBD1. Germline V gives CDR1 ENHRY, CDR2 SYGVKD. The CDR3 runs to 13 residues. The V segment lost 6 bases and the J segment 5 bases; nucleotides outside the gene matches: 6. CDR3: CAIRRQGDYGYTF. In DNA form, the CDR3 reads TGTGCCATCAGGAGACAGGGCGATTATGGCTACACCTTC.

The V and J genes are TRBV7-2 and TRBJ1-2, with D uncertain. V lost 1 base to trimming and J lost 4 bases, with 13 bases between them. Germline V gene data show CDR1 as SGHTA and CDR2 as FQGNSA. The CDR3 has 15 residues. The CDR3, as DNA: TGTGCCAGCAGCTTAGTCGGCAGGAAACCCTATGGCTACACCTTC. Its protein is CASSLVGRKPYGYTF.

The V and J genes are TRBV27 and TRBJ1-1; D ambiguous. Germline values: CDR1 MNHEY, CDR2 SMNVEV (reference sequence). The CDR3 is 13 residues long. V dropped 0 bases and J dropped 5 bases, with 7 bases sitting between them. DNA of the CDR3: TGTGCCAGCAGTTTATCCGCGGAGACTGAAGCTTTCTTT. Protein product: CASSLSAETEAFF.

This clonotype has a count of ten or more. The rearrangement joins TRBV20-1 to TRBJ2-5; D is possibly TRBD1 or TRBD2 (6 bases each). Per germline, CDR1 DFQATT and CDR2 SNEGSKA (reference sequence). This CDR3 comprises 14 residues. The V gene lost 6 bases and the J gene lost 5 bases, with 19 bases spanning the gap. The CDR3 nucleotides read TGCAGTGCCATGGGGGGAGACCAGGGGGAGACCCAGTACTTC. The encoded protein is CSAMGGDQGETQYF.

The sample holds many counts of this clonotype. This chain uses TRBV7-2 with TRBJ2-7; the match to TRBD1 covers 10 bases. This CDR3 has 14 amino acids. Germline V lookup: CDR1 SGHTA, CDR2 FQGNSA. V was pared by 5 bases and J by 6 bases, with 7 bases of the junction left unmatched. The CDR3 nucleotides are TGTGCCAGCAGCCCGGGACAGGGGTTCTTCGAGCAGTACTTC. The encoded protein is CASSPGQGFFEQYF. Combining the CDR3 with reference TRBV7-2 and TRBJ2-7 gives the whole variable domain GAGVSQSPSNKVTEKGKDVELRCDPISGHTALYWYRQSLGQGLEFLIYFQGNSAPDKSGLPSDRFSAERTGGSVSTLTIQRTQQEDSAVYLCASSPGQGFFEQYFGPGTRLTVT.

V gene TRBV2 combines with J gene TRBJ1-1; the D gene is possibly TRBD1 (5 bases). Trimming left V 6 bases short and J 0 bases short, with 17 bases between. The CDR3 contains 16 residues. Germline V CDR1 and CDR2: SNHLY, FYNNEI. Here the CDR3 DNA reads TGTGCCAGCAGCGCCCTCCCACAGGACATGAACACTGAAGCTTTCTTT. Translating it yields CASSALPQDMNTEAFF. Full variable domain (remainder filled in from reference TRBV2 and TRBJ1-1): EPEVTQTPSHQVTQMGQEVILRCVPISNHLYFYWYRQILGQKVEFLVSFYNNEISEKSEIFDDQFSVERPDGSNFTLKIRSTKLEDSAMYFCASSALPQDMNTEAFFGQGTRLTVV.

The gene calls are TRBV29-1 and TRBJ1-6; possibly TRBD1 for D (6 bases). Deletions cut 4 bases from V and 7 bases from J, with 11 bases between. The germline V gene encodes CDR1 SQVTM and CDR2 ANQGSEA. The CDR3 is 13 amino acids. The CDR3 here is CSVVTGDNSPLHF. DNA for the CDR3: TGCAGCGTTGTGACAGGTGACAATTCACCCCTCCACTTT.

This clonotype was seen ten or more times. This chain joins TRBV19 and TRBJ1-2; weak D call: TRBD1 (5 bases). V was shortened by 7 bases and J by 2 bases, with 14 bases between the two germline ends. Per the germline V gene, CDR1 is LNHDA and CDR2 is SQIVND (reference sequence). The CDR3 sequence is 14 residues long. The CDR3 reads CASTERGPNYGYTF. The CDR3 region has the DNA TGTGCCAGTACCGAAAGGGGTCCCAACTATGGCTACACCTTC.

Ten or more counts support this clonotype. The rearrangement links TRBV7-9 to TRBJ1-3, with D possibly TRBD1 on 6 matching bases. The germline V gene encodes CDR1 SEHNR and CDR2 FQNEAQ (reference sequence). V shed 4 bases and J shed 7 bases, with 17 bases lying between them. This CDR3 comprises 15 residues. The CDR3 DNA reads TGTGCCAGCAGCTCCGGGACACCCTCCGGGAACACCATATATTTT. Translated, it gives CASSSGTPSGNTIYF.

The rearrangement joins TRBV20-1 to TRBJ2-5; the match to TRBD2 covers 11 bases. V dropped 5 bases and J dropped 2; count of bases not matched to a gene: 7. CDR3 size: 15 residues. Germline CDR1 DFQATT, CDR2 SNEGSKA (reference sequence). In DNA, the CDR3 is TGCAGTGCTGGAAGACTAGCGGGAACTCAAGAGACCCAGTACTTC. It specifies CSAGRLAGTQETQYF.

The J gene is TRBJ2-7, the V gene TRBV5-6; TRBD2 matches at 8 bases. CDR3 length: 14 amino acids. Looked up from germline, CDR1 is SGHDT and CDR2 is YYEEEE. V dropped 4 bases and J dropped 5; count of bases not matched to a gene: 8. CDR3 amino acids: CASSEGLVVDEQYF. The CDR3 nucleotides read TGTGCCAGCAGCGAGGGACTAGTGGTCGACGAGCAGTACTTC.

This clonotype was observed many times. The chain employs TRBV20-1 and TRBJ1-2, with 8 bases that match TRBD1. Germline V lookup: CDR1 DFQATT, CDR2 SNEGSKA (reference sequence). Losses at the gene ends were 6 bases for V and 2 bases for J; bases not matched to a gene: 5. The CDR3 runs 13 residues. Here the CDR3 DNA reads TGCAGTGCCGGACAGGGAAGGAACTATGGCTACACCTTC. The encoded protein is CSAGQGRNYGYTF.

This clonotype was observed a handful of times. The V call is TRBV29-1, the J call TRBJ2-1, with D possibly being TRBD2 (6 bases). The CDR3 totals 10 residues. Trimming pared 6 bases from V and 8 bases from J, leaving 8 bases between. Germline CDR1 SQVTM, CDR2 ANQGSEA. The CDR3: CSVEGYEQFF. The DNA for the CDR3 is TGCAGCGTGGAGGGATATGAGCAGTTCTTC.

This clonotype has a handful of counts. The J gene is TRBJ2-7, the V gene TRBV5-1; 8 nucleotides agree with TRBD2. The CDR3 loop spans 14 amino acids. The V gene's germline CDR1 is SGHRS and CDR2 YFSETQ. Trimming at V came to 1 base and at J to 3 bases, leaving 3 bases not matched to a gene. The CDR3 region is CASSLRGGLYEQYF. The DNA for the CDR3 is TGCGCCAGCAGCTTGCGGGGGGGCCTCTACGAGCAGTACTTC.

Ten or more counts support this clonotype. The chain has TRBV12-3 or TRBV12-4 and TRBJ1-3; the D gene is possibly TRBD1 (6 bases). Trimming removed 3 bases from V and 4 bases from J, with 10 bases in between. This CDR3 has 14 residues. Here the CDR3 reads CASSFRGLGNTIYF. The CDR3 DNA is TGTGCCAGCAGTTTCAGGGGATTAGGAAACACCATATATTTT.

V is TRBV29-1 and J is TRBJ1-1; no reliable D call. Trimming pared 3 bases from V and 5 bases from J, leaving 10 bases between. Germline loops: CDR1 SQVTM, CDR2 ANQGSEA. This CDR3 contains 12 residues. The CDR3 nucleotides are TGCAGCGTTGAGACCCAAGATACTGAAGCTTTCTTT. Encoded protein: CSVETQDTEAFF.

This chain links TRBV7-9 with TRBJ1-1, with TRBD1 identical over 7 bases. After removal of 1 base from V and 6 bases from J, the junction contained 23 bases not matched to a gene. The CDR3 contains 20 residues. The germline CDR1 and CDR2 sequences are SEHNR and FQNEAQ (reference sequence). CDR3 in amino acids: CASSLEYRGREEWFVPEAFF. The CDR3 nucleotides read TGTGCCAGCAGCTTAGAATATAGGGGGCGCGAGGAGTGGTTTGTCCCTGAAGCTTTCTTT.

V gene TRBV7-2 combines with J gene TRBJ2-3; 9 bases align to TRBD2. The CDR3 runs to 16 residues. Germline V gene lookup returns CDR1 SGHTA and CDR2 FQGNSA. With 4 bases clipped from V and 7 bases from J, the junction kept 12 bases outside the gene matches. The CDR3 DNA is TGTGCCAGCAGCTCGCTAGGGAGCGGGGGGAGGAATACGCAGTATTTT. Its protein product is CASSSLGSGGRNTQYF.

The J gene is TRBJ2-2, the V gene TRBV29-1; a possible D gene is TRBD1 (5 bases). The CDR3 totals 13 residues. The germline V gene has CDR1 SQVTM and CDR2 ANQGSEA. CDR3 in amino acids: CSAAGRDTGELFF. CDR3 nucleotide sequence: TGCAGTGCTGCCGGCAGGGACACCGGGGAGCTGTTTTTT.

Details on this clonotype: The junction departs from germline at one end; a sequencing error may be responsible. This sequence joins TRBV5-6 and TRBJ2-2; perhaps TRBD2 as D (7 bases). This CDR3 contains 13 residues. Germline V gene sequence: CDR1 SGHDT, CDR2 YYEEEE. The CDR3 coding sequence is TGTGCCAGCAGTCAGGGGAGGGGCGGGGAGCTGCTTTTT. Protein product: CASSQGRGGELLF.

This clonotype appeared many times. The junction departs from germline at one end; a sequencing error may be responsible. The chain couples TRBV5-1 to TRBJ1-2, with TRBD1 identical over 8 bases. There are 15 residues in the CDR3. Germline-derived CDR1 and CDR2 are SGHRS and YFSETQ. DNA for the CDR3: TGTGCCAGCAGCCCGACAGGGGAGAGCTACTATGGCTACACCTTC. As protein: CASSPTGESYYGYTF.

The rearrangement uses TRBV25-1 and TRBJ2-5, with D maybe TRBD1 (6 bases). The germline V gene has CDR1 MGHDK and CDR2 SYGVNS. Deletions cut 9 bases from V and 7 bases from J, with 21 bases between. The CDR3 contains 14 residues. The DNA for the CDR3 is TGTGCCAGGACGAACCCCAGGGGCATGGGGACCCAGTACTTC. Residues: CARTNPRGMGTQYF.

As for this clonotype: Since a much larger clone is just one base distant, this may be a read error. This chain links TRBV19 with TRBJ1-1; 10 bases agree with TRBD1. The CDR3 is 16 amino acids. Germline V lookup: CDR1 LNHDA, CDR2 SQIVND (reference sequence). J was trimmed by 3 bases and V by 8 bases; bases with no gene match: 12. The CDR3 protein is CASGYRDRGRDTEAFF. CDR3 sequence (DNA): TGTGCCAGTGGTTACCGGGACAGGGGAAGGGACACTGAAGCTTTCTTT.

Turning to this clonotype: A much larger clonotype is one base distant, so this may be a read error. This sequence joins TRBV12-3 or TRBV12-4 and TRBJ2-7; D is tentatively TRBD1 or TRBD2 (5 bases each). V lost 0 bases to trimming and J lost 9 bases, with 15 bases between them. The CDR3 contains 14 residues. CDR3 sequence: CASSLARQGSGQYF. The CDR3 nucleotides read TGTGCCAGCAGTTTAGCGCGGCAGGGAAGCGGGCAGTACTTC.